This T cell receptor beta chain was profiled in a study of T cell responses to AZD1222 COVID-19 vaccine. On the study more broadly: Timing groups of about 4 and about 12 weeks for second doses were pooled.

This clone appeared once. The antigen is undetermined. Sequencing was performed with immunoSEQ multiplex PCR; in TCRdb, only in-frame clones are kept and a portion is missing. The repertoire holds about 150,000 clones, under 95% seen once, with about 9.1% in the top ten. There are 17 residues in the CDR3. V shed 5 bases, J shed 5 bases, and the junction held 13 bases outside the gene matches. Germline loops: CDR1 SEHNR, CDR2 FQNEAQ (reference sequence). Regarding the study as a whole: Among spike-specific TCRs, nearly half reportedly target unmutated variant regions. It should be noted that donors were predominantly white British and more often female, and clonal diversity was possibly underestimated.

The chain couples TRBV7-9 to TRBJ2-1; the match to TRBD1 covers 9 bases. This specimen consisted of peripheral blood, obtained on day 0 of AZD1222 vaccination. The sequence derives from an adult in good health. CDR3 sequence reads: CASSLRSWDRVHNEQFF. CDR3 nucleotide sequence: TGTGCCAGCAGCCTCAGATCATGGGACAGGGTTCACAATGAGCAGTTCTTC.